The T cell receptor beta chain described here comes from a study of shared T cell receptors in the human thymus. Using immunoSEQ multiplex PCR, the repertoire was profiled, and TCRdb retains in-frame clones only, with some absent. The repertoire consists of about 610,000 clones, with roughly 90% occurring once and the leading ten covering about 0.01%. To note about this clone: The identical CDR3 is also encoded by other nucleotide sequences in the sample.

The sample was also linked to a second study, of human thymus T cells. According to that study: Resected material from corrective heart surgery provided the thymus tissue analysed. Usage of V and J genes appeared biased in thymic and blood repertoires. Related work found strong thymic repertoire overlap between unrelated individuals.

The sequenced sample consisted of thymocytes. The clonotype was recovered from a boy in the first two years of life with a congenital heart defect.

DNA for the CDR3: TGCAGCGCATTCCGGGAGGCCGACACCGGGGAGCTGTTTTTT. Translation gives CSAFREADTGELFF. The V gene is TRBV29-1, the J gene TRBJ2-2, with TRBD2 identical over 7 bases. Germline CDR1 and CDR2: SQVTM and ANQGSEA. The CDR3 contains 14 residues. V lost 7 bases to trimming and J lost 3 bases; unmatched junction nucleotides: 8.